One sample yielded the 22 T cell receptor beta chains listed below, sequenced in a study of blood T cell repertoires in COVID-19. Here immunoSEQ multiplex PCR was the method, and the copy in TCRdb shows in-frame clones only, minus some. The data show 250,000 to 300,000 clones, approximately 85% seen once. The sample comprised PBMCs or T cells enriched from blood (not recorded which). The source is a woman aged 45-60 years who had recovered from COVID-19.

Details on this clone: This sample includes further DNA sequences coding for the same CDR3. The rearrangement joins TRBV27 to TRBJ2-7; 7 nucleotides line up with TRBD1. V shed 5 bases and J 3 bases; nucleotides not matched to a gene: 4. This CDR3 is 13 amino acids long. Germline loops: CDR1 MNHEY, CDR2 SMNVEV (reference sequence). The CDR3 sequence: CASSPGQYYEQYF. The CDR3 bases are TGTGCCAGCAGTCCGGGACAGTACTACGAGCAGTACTTC.

The rearrangement joins TRBV9 to TRBJ1-1; 7 bases line up with TRBD1. The CDR3 spans 18 residues. V lost 4 bases and J lost 3; bases outside the gene matches: 18. Germline lookup yields CDR1 SGDLS and CDR2 YYNGEE. CDR3 sequence reads: CASSMQTQGSEGYTEAFF. In DNA, the CDR3 is TGTGCCAGCAGCATGCAAACACAGGGGAGTGAGGGGTACACTGAAGCTTTCTTT.

The rearrangement uses TRBV6-2 or TRBV6-3 and TRBJ2-1, with 12 bases identical to TRBD2. Trimming at V came to 4 bases and at J to 8 bases, leaving 3 bases not matched to a gene. There are 14 residues in the CDR3. Germline loops: CDR1 MNHEY, CDR2 SVGEGT. The CDR3 loop reads CASSLTSGRDEQFF. In DNA form, the CDR3 reads TGTGCCAGCAGTTTGACTAGCGGGAGAGATGAGCAGTTCTTC.

The chain combines TRBV28 with TRBJ2-1, with TRBD2 matching over 8 bases. J lost 10 bases, V lost 3 bases, and 8 bases had no gene match. The CDR3 sequence is 14 residues long. Germline lookup yields CDR1 MDHEN and CDR2 SYDVKM. In nucleotides, the CDR3 is TGTGCCAGCAGTTTTTCCCGGGAGGGCCTAGAGCAGTTCTTC. This translates into CASSFSREGLEQFF.

The V call is TRBV10-3, the J call TRBJ2-7; 13 nucleotides align to TRBD2. V was clipped by 7 bases and J by 0 bases; unmatched bases: 9. Germline V gene data show CDR1 as ENHRY and CDR2 as SYGVKD. This CDR3 is 17 amino acids long. The CDR3 loop is CAIKGTSGITNSYEQYF. The CDR3 bases are TGTGCCATCAAGGGGACTAGCGGGATCACGAACTCCTACGAGCAGTACTTC.

This rearrangement joins TRBV10-2 to TRBJ2-7; D remains unclear. CDR1 and CDR2 (germline): WSHSY, SAAADI. CDR3 length: 12 amino acids. V lost 0 bases and J lost 4, with 4 bases in between. Here the CDR3 DNA reads TGCGCCAGCAGTGAGTCTCAATACGAGCAGTACTTC. Encoded protein: CASSESQYEQYF.

This chain links TRBV30 with TRBJ2-7, with 7 bases identical to TRBD2. CDR1 and CDR2 from the germline V gene are GTSNPN and SVGIG (reference sequence). The CDR3 is made up of 14 amino acids. V shed 4 bases, J shed 1 base, and the junction held 7 bases outside the gene matches. CDR3 in DNA: TGTGCCTGGACTTGGACTAGACCATCCTACGAGCAGTACTTC. Protein product: CAWTWTRPSYEQYF.

J is TRBJ2-2 and V is TRBV21-1; the D call TRBD1 from the table was never checked on the DNA. TRBV21-1 is tagged as a pseudogene. The CDR3 is made up of 20 amino acids. This chain's CDR3 is CASSKQEQGGVGLNTGELFF. DNA for the CDR3: TGTGCCAGCAGCAAACAAGAACAGGGTGGGGTCGGGTTGAACACCGGGGAGCTGTTTTTT.

This clone was counted a single time. This chain joins TRBV5-1 and TRBJ2-7; 9 bases agree with TRBD1. The CDR3 consists of 15 residues. Trimming cost V 3 bases and J 3 bases; bases outside gene matches: 7. Germline loops: CDR1 SGHRS, CDR2 YFSETQ. For the CDR3, the DNA is TGCGCCAGCAGCTCAAGGACAGGGGAGGGCTACGAGCAGTACTTC. This sequence encodes CASSSRTGEGYEQYF.

The chain joins TRBV19 to TRBJ2-5, with TRBD1 matching over 9 bases. V gave up 0 bases and J gave up 7 bases; unmatched junction bases: 9. The CDR3 covers 16 residues. Germline CDR1 LNHDA, CDR2 SQIVND (reference sequence). The CDR3 region has the DNA TGTGCCAGTAGTATAGATCGGGGACAGGGCTCGGCGACCCAGTACTTC. Translating it yields CASSIDRGQGSATQYF.

J is TRBJ2-3 and V is TRBV7-9; 8 bases fit TRBD2. V shed 4 bases, J shed 5 bases, and the junction held 11 bases outside the gene matches. The V gene's germline CDR1 is SEHNR and CDR2 FQNEAQ (reference sequence). The CDR3 is made up of 16 amino acids. The CDR3 here is CASSSLAGREGDTQYF. The CDR3 bases are TGTGCCAGCAGCTCTCTAGCGGGCCGAGAGGGAGATACGCAGTATTTT.

The V call is TRBV2, the J call TRBJ1-1; 9 bases agree with TRBD1. This CDR3 is 15 amino acids long. Germline V lookup: CDR1 SNHLY, CDR2 FYNNEI. Trimming took 0 bases from V and 10 from J; bases not matched to a gene: 9. Here the CDR3 DNA reads TGTGCCAGCAGTGAAGCTGGGGGACAGGGTGGTTTAGCTTTCTTT. It yields the protein CASSEAGGQGGLAFF. Looking up the rest from reference TRBV2 and TRBJ1-1 gives the full variable domain: EPEVTQTPSHQVTQMGQEVILRCVPISNHLYFYWYRQILGQKVEFLVSFYNNEISEKSEIFDDQFSVERPDGSNFTLKIRSTKLEDSAMYFCASSEAGGQGGLAFFGQGTRLTVV.

This sequence joins TRBV19 and TRBJ1-5; D perhaps matches TRBD1 (5 bases). This CDR3 contains 13 residues. CDR1 is LNHDA and CDR2 is SQIVND in the germline V gene (reference sequence). Trimming removed 7 bases at V and 5 bases at J, with 12 bases between. The CDR3 sequence: CASTLGQDQPQHF. DNA of the CDR3: TGTGCCAGTACCCTGGGGCAGGATCAGCCCCAGCATTTT.

In this sample, this clone turned up once. J is TRBJ2-5 and V is TRBV5-4; TRBD2 matches 8 bases. The J segment lost 2 bases and the V segment lost 3 bases, leaving 6 bases of the junction unmatched. This CDR3 has 15 residues. CDR1 and CDR2 (germline): SGHNT, YYREEE (reference sequence). The CDR3 reads CASSSPGLEQETQYF. The CDR3 DNA follows: TGTGCCAGCAGCTCGCCGGGACTAGAACAAGAGACCCAGTACTTC. Looking up the rest from reference TRBV5-4 and TRBJ2-5 gives the full variable domain: ETGVTQSPTHLIKTRGQQVTLRCSSQSGHNTVSWYQQALGQGPQFIFQYYREEENGRGNFPPRFSGLQFPNYSSELNVNALELDDSALYLCASSSPGLEQETQYFGPGTRLLVL.

The chain's CDR3 is CASSSKGLVAEQYF. The CDR3 bases are TGTGCCAGTAGTTCCAAAGGACTAGTGGCCGAGCAGTACTTC. The chain carries TRBV19 and TRBJ2-7; 7 bases fit TRBD2. V dropped 5 bases and J dropped 6; count of bases not matched to a gene: 10. CDR3 size: 14 residues. The V gene's germline CDR1 is LNHDA and CDR2 SQIVND (reference sequence).

The gene calls are TRBV5-1 and TRBJ2-3, with 10 nucleotides matching TRBD2. CDR3 length: 15 amino acids. J lost 6 bases, V lost 1 base, and 5 bases had no gene match. Looked up from germline, CDR1 is SGHRS and CDR2 is YFSETQ. The CDR3 here is CASSLSGRAGDTQYF. The CDR3, as DNA: TGCGCCAGCAGCTTGAGCGGGAGGGCCGGGGATACGCAGTATTTT. Variable domain in full (rest from reference TRBV5-1 and TRBJ2-3): KAGVTQTPRYLIKTRGQQVTLSCSPISGHRSVSWYQQTPGQGLQFLFEYFSETQRNKGNFPGRFSGRQFSNSRSEMNVSTLELGDSALYLCASSLSGRAGDTQYFGPGTRLTVL.

The rearrangement joins TRBV3-1 (or the pseudogene TRBV3-2) to TRBJ1-6, with TRBD1 as a possible D gene (5 bases). Germline values: CDR1 LGHDT, CDR2 YNNKEL (reference sequence). CDR3 size: 12 residues. Trimming removed 4 bases at V and 14 bases at J, with 12 bases between. CDR3 amino acids: CASSPDIGSLHF. CDR3 in DNA: TGTGCCAGCAGCCCGGACATCGGGTCCCTCCACTTT.

The chain uses TRBV6-5 and TRBJ2-7; maybe TRBD2 (7 bases). Trimming took 0 bases from V and 7 from J, leaving 13 bases between them. The germline gives CDR1 MNHEY, CDR2 SVGAGI. The CDR3 is 14 amino acids. The CDR3 DNA sequence: TGTGCCAGCAGTTACTCCACGGGGGGCGGAGAGCAGTACTTC. Amino acid sequence: CASSYSTGGGEQYF.

The V gene is TRBV4-1, the J gene TRBJ2-7; 7 nucleotides align to TRBD2. The ends lost 8 bases at V and 2 bases at J; junction bases unmatched: 12. This CDR3 spans 15 amino acids. Germline V gene lookup returns CDR1 MGHRA and CDR2 YSYEKL. In DNA, the CDR3 is TGCGCCAGCGCCCTGGAGGGAGGGTTAGCCTACGAGCAGTACTTC. Translated, it gives CASALEGGLAYEQYF.

V is TRBV28 and J is TRBJ2-2; D is perhaps TRBD1 (5 bases). The CDR3 is made up of 13 amino acids. Germline CDR1 and CDR2: MDHEN and SYDVKM. Trimming removed 6 bases at V and 1 base at J, with 6 bases between. CDR3 in DNA: TGTGCCAGCAGAACAGGGAACACCGGGGAGCTGTTTTTT. Its protein product is CASRTGNTGELFF.

The gene calls are TRBV28 and TRBJ2-5; 11 positions agree with TRBD1. The CDR3 sequence is 15 residues long. CDR1 and CDR2 from the germline V gene are MDHEN and SYDVKM. V was clipped by 3 bases and J by 2 bases; unmatched bases: 2. The CDR3 nucleotides read TGTGCCAGCAGTTTTGGGGACAGGGGGCAAGAGACCCAGTACTTC. Translated, it gives CASSFGDRGQETQYF.

The rearrangement links TRBV28 to TRBJ2-7, with TRBD1 matching 9 bases. CDR1 MDHEN and CDR2 SYDVKM come from the germline V gene. The CDR3 spans 14 residues. J lost 2 bases, V lost 6 bases, and 5 bases had no gene match. CDR3 bases: TGTGCCAGCAGGGGTCGGACAGGGGCCTACGAGCAGTACTTC. Translated: CASRGRTGAYEQYF. The entire variable domain, with the rest obtained from reference TRBV28 and TRBJ2-7, is as follows: DVKVTQSSRYLVKRTGEKVFLECVQDMDHENMFWYRQDPGLGLRLIYFSYDVKMKEKGDIPEGYSVSREKKERFSLILESASTNQTSMYLCASRGRTGAYEQYFGPGTRLTVT.